This T cell receptor beta chain was captured by sequencing in a study of blood T cell repertoires in COVID-19. On the study more broadly: Italy, Spain and the United States were the sources of the convalescent and acute COVID-19 samples.

The V gene's germline CDR1 is SGHRS and CDR2 YFSETQ. Trimming pared 0 bases from V and 1 base from J, leaving 10 bases between. This CDR3 has 15 residues. Authors' data handling: Estimated nucleated cell counts came from reference gene primer amplification. Clones were read by immunoSEQ multiplex PCR, and TCRdb kept only the in-frame ones, dropping some. V, J and clone size reflect that table, while D and trimming were determined from the DNA. In the table there are about 200,000 clones, approximately 83% of which are singletons. Participants were aged 18 to 89 years, lived in over 20 US areas, and enrolled virtually.

The sample taken for sequencing was PBMCs or T cells enriched from blood (not recorded which). The V gene is TRBV5-1, the J gene TRBJ2-5; tentative D call: TRBD2 (6 bases). This clonotype was sampled from a woman aged 40 to 50 with acute COVID-19. DNA of the CDR3: TGCGCCAGCAGCTTGGCTCGCGGGACCCAAGAGACCCAGTACTTC. Protein product: CASSLARGTQETQYF.